The clone carrying this T cell receptor (beta chain) was found many times. Its antigen is not known. This CDR3 has 15 residues. Per the germline V gene, CDR1 is SGHTA and CDR2 is FQGNSA. Unmatched junction bases numbered 6, after V lost 4 bases and J lost 3 bases. These data belong to a study of T cell repertoires in cytomegalovirus infection. The study, taken as a whole, reports: The ex vivo response showed dominance by HLA-C-restricted CMV-specific TCR beta clonotypes.

TCRdb itself ran the reads through MiXCR, one entry per CDR3 protein. The sample yields around 170,000 distinct CDR3 sequences, 13% to 15% seen once. This TCR was sampled from a human donor in good health (CMV status not recorded). Some clones in this sample may be carry-over from other donors' samples. The source material was PBMCs. The chain recombines TRBV7-2 with TRBJ1-2; the match to TRBD1 covers 9 bases. The CDR3 region has the DNA TGTGCCAGCAGCTACCTCACAGGGGGCGACTATGGCTACACCTTC. Amino acid sequence: CASSYLTGGDYGYTF. The whole variable domain, remainder taken from reference TRBV7-2 and TRBJ1-2, is GAGVSQSPSNKVTEKGKDVELRCDPISGHTALYWYRQSLGQGLEFLIYFQGNSAPDKSGLPSDRFSAERTGGSVSTLTIQRTQQEDSAVYLCASSYLTGGDYGYTFGSGTRLTVV.